This TCR beta chain appears in the sequencing data of a study of blood T cell repertoires in COVID-19. Study details: From T cells, B-cell-depleted T cells, or PBMCs came the material, which was cDNA or gDNA.

This CDR3 comprises 17 residues. Original analysis: Using reference gene primer amplification, nucleated cell counts were estimated. Clones were sequenced by immunoSEQ multiplex PCR, and TCRdb holds only the in-frame ones, with some missing. The DNA gave D and trimming, while V, J and clone size come from that table. In the table there are more than 100,000 clones, more than 70% of which are singletons. The receptor was derived from a man aged 60 to 75 with acute or convalescent COVID-19. Material for sequencing was peripheral blood. The V call is TRBV21-1, the J call TRBJ1-2; the table's TRBD1 call for D was not verified on the DNA. TRBV21-1 is a pseudogene segment. The CDR3 reads CASSKVARDRAFHGYTF. CDR3 sequence (DNA): TGTGCCAGCAGCAAAGTGGCGAGGGACAGGGCTTTTCATGGCTACACCTTC.